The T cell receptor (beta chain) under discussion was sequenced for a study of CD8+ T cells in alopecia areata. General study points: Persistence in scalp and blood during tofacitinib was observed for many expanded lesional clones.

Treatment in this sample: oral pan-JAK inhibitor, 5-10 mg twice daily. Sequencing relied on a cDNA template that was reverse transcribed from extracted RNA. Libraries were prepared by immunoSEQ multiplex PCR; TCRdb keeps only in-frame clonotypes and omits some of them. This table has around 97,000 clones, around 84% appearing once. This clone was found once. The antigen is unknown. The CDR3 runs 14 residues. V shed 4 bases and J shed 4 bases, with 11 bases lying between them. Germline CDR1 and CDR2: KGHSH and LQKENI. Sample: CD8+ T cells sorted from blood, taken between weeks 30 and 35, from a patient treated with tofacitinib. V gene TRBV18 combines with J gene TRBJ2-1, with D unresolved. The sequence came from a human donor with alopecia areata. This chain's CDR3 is CASSRESEYNEQFF. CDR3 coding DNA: TGTGCCAGCTCACGGGAAAGTGAATACAATGAGCAGTTCTTC.